Below, one T cell receptor beta chain is given with its context. The data are from a study of blood T cell repertoires in COVID-19. Overall study: Material from acute and convalescent COVID-19 was sourced from the United States, Italy and Spain.

This table comes from immunoSEQ multiplex PCR, and its TCRdb copy is limited to in-frame clones, with some not included. The repertoire holds around 300,000 clones, with 85% to 90% as singletons. Per the germline V gene, CDR1 is KGHSH and CDR2 is LQKENI. The ends were cut back, 6 bases at V and 4 bases at J, with 12 bases in the middle. There are 13 residues in the CDR3. Sequenced input: peripheral blood. The rearrangement joins TRBV18 to TRBJ1-1; no firm D call. The origin of this receptor is a woman in her forties or fifties with active or convalescent COVID-19. The CDR3 DNA is TGTGCCAGCTCCGCCGAGCGGGGCACTGAAGCTTTCTTT. Amino acids: CASSAERGTEAFF.